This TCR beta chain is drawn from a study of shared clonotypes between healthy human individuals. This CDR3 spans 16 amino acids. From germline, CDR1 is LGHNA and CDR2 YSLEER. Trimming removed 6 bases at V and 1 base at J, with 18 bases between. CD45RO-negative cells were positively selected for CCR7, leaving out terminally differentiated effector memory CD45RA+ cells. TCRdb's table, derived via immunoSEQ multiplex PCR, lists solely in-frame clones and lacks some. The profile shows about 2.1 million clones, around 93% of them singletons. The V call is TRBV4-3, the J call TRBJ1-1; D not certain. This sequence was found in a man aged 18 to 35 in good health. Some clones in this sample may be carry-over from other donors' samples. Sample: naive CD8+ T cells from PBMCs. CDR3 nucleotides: TGCGCCAGCAGTCAATATCTAGGGCCGGGGAACACTGAAGCTTTCTTT. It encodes CASSQYLGPGNTEAFF.